This TCR beta chain comes out of a study of cytomegalovirus exposure and HLA in healthy donors. Study details: From donors who were HLA-typed, an early data release held approximately 91 million unique TCRs. General observations from the study: According to reports, the classifier identified cytomegalovirus status with high specificity and sensitivity. There were 160 or so TCR beta chains listed as cytomegalovirus-associated.

Primers: 60 Vbeta forward and 13 Jbeta reverse. Sequencing was performed with immunoSEQ multiplex PCR; in TCRdb, only in-frame clones are kept and a portion is missing. The sample has around 98,000 clones; about 76% are singletons. Details on this clone: Antigen specificity is unknown.

With 5 bases clipped from V and 0 bases from J, the junction kept 3 bases outside the gene matches. Germline V gene data show CDR1 as SNHLY and CDR2 as FYNNEI. The CDR3 totals 14 residues. Sequenced: PBMCs. The J gene is TRBJ1-2, the V gene TRBV2, with 7 nucleotides matching TRBD1. The TCR originated in a human donor in good health. CDR3 sequence reads: CASSTGASNYGYTF. CDR3 DNA sequence: TGTGCCAGCAGTACAGGGGCATCTAACTATGGCTACACCTTC.